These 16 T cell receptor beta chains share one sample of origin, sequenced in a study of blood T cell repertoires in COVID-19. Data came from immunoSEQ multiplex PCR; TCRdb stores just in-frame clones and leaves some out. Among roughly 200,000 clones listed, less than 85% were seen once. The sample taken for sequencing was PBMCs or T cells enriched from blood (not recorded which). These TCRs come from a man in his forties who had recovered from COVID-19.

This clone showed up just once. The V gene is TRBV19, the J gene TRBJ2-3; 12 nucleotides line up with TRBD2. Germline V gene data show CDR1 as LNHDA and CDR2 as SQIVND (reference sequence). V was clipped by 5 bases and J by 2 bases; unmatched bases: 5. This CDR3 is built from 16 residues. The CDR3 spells CASSEGTSGYTDTQYF. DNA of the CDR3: TGTGCCAGTAGTGAAGGGACTAGCGGGTACACAGATACGCAGTATTTT.

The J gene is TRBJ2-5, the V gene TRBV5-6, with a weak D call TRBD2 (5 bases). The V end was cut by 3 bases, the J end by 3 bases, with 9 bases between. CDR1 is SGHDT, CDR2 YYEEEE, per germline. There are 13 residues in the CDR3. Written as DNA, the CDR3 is TGTGCCAGCAGCTCCGGGAACAAAGAGACCCAGTACTTC. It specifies CASSSGNKETQYF.

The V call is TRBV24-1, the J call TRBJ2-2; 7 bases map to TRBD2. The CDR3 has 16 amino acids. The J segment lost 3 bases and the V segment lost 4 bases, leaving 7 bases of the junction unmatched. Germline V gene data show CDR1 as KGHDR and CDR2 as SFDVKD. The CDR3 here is CATSDSRRGDTGELFF. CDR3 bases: TGTGCCACCAGTGACTCGAGACGGGGGGACACCGGGGAGCTGTTTTTT.

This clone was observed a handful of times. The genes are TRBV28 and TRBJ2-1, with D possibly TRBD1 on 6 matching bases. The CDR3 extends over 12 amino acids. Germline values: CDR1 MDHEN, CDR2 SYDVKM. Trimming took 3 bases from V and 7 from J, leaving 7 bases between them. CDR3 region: CASSLGTNEQFF. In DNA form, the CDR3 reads TGTGCCAGCAGTTTGGGGACAAATGAGCAGTTCTTC.

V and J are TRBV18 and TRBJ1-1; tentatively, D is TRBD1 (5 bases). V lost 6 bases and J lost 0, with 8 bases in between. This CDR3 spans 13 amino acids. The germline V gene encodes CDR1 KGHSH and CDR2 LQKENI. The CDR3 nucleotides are TGTGCCAGCTCCGGACAAGTGAACACTGAAGCTTTCTTT. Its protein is CASSGQVNTEAFF.

The chain's CDR3 is CASLFVGQVQETQYF. As DNA, the CDR3 is TGTGCCAGCCTGTTTGTGGGACAGGTCCAGGAGACCCAGTACTTC. The chain is built from TRBV21-1 and TRBJ2-5; the tabulated D call, TRBD1, remains unverified against the DNA. TRBV21-1 is assigned pseudogene status. The CDR3 has 15 amino acids.

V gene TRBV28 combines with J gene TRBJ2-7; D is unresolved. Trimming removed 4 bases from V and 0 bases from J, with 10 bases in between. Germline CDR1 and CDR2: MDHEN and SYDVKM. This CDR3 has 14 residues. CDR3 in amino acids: CASSSLSISYEQYF. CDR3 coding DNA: TGTGCCAGCAGTTCTCTATCGATCTCCTACGAGCAGTACTTC.

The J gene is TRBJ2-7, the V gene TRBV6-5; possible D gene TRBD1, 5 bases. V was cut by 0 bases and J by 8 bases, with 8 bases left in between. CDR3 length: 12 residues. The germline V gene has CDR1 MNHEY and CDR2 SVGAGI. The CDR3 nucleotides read TGTGCCAGCAGTTACTCCCAGGGCCAGCAGTACTTC. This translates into CASSYSQGQQYF.

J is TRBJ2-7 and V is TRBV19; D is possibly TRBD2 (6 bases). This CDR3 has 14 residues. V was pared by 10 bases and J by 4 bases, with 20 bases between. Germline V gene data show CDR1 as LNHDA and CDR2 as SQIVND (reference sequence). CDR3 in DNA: TGTGCCACCGCCGACCGGGACTTCTTATACGAGCAGTACTTC. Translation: CATADRDFLYEQYF.

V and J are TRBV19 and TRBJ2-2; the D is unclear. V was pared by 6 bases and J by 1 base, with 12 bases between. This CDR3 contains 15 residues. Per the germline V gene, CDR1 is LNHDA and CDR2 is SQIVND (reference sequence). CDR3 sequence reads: CASRLEVGNTGELFF. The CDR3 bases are TGTGCCAGTAGGCTTGAGGTAGGGAACACCGGGGAGCTGTTTTTT. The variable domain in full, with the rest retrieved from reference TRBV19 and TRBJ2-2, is DGGITQSPKYLFRKEGQNVTLSCEQNLNHDAMYWYRQDPGQGLRLIYYSQIVNDFQKGDIAEGYSVSREKKESFPLTVTSAQKNPTAFYLCASRLEVGNTGELFFGEGSRLTVL.

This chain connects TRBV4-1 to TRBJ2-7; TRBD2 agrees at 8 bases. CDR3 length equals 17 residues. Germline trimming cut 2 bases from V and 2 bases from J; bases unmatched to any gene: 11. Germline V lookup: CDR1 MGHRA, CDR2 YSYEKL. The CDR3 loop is CASSQRIAGTRPYEQYF. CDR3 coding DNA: TGCGCCAGCAGCCAACGAATAGCGGGGACTAGGCCCTACGAGCAGTACTTC.

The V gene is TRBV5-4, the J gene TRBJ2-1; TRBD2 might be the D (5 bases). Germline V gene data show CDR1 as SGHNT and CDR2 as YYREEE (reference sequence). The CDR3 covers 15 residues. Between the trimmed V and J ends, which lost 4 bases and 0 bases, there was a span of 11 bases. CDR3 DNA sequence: TGTGCCAGCAGCCCAACTAGGAGCTCCTACAATGAGCAGTTCTTC. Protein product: CASSPTRSSYNEQFF.

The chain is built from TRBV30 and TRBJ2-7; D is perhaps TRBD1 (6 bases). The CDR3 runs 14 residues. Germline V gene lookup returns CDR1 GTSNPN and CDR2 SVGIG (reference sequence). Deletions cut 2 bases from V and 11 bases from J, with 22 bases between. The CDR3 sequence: CAWSPGTRAPREYF. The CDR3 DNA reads TGTGCCTGGAGTCCCGGGACAAGGGCCCCCCGGGAGTACTTC.

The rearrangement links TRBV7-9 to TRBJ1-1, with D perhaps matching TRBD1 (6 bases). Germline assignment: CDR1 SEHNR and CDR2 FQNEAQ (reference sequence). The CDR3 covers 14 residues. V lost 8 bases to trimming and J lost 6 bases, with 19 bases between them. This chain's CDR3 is CASHPMGGASEAFF. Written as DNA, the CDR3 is TGTGCCAGCCACCCCATGGGGGGGGCGTCTGAAGCTTTCTTT.

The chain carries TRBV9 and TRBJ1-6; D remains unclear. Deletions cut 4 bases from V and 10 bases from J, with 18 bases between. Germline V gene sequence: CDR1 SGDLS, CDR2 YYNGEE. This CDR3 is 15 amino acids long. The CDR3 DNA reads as TGTGCCAGCAGCTCCTTGAGTGGGGAGACCTCACCCCTCCACTTT. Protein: CASSSLSGETSPLHF.

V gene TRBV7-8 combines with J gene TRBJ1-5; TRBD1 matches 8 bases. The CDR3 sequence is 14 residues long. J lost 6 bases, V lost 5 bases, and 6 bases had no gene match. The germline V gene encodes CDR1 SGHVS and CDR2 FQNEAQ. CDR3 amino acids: CASSKTGEFQPQHF. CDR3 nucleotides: TGTGCCAGCAGCAAGACAGGGGAGTTTCAGCCCCAGCATTTT. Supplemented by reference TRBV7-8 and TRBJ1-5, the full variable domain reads GAGVSQSPRYKVAKRGQDVALRCDPISGHVSLFWYQQALGQGPEFLTYFQNEAQLDKSGLPSDRFFAERPEGSVSTLKIQRTQQEDSAVYLCASSKTGEFQPQHFGDGTRLSIL.